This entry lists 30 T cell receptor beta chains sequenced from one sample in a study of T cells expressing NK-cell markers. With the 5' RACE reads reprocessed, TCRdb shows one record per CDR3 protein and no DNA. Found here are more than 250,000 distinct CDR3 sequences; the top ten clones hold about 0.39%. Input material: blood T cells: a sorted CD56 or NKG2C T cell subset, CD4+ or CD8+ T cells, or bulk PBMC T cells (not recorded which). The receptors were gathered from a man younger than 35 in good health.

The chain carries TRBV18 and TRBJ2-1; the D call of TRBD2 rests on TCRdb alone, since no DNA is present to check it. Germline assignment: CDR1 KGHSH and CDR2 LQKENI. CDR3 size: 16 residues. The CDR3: CASQRRGGSSYNEQFF.

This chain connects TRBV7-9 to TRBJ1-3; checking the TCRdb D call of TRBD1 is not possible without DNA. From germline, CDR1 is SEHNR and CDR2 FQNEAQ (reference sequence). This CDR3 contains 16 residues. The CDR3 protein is CASSLEEGASGNTIYF.

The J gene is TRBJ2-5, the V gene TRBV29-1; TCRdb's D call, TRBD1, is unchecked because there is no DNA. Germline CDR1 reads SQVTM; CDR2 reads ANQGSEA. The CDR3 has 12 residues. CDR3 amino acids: CSGTGEGETQYF. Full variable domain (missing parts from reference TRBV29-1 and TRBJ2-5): SAVISQKPSRDICQRGTSLTIQCQVDSQVTMMFWYRQQPGQSLTLIATANQGSEATYESGFVIDKFPISRPNLTFSTLTVSNMSPEDSSIYLCSGTGEGETQYFGPGTRLLVL.

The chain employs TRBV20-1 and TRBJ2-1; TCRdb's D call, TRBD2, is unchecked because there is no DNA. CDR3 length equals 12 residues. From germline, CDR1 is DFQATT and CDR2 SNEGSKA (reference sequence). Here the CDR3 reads CSALLARNEQFF.

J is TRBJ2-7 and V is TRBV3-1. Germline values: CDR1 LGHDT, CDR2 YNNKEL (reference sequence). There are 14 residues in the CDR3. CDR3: CASSQDSLSGGQYF.

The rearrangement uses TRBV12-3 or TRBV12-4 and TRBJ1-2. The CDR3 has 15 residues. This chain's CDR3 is CASSLLRGSPHGYTF.

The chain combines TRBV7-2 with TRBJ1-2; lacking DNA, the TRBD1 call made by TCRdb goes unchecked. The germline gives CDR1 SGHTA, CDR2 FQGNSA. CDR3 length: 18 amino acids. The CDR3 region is CASSLARITGGSNYGYTF.

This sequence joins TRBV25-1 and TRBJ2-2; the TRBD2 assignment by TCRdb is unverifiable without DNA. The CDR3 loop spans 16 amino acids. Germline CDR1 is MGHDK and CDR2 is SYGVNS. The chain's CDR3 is CASRETGTLNTGELFF.

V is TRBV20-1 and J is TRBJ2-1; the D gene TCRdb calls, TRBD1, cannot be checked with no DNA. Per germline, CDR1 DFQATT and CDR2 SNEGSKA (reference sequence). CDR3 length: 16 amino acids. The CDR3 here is CSALTYPGSSYNEQFF.

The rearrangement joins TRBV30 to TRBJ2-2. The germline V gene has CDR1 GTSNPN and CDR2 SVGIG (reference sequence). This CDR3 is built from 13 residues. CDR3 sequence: CAWSVPPTGELFF.

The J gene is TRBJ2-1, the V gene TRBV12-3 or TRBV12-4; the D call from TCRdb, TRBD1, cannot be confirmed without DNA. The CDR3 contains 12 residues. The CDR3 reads CASSNRQGKQFF.

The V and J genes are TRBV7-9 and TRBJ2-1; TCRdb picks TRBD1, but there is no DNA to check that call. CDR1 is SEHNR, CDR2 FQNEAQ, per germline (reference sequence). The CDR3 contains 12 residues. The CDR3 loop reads CASSSDSRQQFF.

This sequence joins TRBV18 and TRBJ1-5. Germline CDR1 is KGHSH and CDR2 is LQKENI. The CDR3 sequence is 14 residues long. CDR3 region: CASSPQGLNQPQHF.

CDR3 loop: CASSRDRAGYTF. The chain is built from TRBV7-9 and TRBJ1-2; as DNA is missing, the TRBD1 call by TCRdb cannot be tested. Germline CDR1 reads SEHNR; CDR2 reads FQNEAQ (reference sequence). The CDR3 spans 12 residues.

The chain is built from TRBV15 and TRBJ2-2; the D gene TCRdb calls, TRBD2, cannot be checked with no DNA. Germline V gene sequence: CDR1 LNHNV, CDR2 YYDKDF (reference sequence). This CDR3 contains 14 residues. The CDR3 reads CATSIGLADGELFF.

The CDR3 is CASSLPGVLTGYTF. V is TRBV7-2 and J is TRBJ1-2. Per germline, CDR1 SGHTA and CDR2 FQGNSA. The CDR3 loop spans 14 amino acids.

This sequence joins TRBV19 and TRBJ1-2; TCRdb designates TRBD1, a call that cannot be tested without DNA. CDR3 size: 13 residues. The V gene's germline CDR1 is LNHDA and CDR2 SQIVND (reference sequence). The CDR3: CASRETGNYGYTF. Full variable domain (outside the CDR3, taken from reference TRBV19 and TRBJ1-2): DGGITQSPKYLFRKEGQNVTLSCEQNLNHDAMYWYRQDPGQGLRLIYYSQIVNDFQKGDIAEGYSVSREKKESFPLTVTSAQKNPTAFYLCASRETGNYGYTFGSGTRLTVV.

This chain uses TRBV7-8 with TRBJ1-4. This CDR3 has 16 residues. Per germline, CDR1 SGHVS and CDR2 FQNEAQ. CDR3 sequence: CASSPYRMPTNEKLFF.

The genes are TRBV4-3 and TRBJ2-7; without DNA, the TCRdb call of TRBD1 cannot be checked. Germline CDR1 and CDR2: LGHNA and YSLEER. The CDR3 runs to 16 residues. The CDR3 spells CASSQDLGTPQYEQYF.

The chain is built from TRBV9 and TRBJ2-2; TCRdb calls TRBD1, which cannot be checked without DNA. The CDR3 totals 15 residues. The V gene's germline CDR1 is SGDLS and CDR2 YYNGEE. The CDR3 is CASSVSPQISGELFF. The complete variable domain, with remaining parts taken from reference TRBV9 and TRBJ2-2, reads DSGVTQTPKHLITATGQRVTLRCSPRSGDLSVYWYQQSLDQGLQFLIQYYNGEERAKGNILERFSAQQFPDLHSELNLSSLELGDSALYFCASSVSPQISGELFFGEGSRLTVL.

The CDR3 sequence is CASSQDQRVRETQYF. The V and J genes are TRBV3-1 and TRBJ2-5; as DNA is missing, the TRBD2 call by TCRdb cannot be tested. This CDR3 is 15 amino acids long. Per germline, CDR1 LGHDT and CDR2 YNNKEL (reference sequence).

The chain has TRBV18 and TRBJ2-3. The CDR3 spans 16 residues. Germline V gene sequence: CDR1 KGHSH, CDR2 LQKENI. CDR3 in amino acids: CASSPLVTGSTDTQYF.

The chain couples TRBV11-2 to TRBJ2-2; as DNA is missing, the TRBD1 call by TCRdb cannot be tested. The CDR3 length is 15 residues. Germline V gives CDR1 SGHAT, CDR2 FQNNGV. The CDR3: CASSFGTGHTGELFF.

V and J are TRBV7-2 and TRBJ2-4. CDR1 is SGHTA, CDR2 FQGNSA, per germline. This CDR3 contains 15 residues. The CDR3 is CASSLDSLTKNIQYF.

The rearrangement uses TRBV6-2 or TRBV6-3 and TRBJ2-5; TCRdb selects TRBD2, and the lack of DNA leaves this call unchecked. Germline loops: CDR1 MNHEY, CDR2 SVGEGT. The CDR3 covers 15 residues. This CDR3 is CASVNSGSAGETQYF.

Here the CDR3 reads CASSLVLGAFF. J is TRBJ1-1 and V is TRBV7-9. Per germline, CDR1 SEHNR and CDR2 FQNEAQ (reference sequence). The CDR3 length is 11 residues.

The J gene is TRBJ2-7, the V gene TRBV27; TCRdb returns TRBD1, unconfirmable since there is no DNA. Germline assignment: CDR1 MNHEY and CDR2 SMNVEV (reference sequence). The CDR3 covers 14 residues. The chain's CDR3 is CASRRQGFSYEQYF.

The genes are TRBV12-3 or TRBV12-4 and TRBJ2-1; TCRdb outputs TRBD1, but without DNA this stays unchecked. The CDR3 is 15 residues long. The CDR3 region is CASRSGQGHYNEQFF.

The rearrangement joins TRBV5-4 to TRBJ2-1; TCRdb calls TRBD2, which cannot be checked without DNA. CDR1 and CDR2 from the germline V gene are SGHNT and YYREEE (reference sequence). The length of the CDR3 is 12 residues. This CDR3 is CASSAAGNEQFF.

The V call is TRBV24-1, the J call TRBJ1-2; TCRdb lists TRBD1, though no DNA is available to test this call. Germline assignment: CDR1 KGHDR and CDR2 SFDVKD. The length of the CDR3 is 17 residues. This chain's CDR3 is CATSDRPPGTANYGYTF.